This T cell receptor beta chain was recovered during a study of cytomegalovirus exposure and HLA in healthy donors. Study-wide points: Many donors carried some public TCRs, although rarity characterized most TCR sequences.

Turning to this clone: Antigen specificity is unknown.

The V gene's germline CDR1 is SGHRS and CDR2 YFSETQ. There are 14 residues in the CDR3. V gave up 7 bases and J gave up 5 bases; unmatched junction bases: 8. It was with 60 Vbeta and 13 Jbeta primers that the PCR ran. Libraries were prepared by immunoSEQ multiplex PCR; TCRdb keeps only in-frame clonotypes and omits some of them. Of under 80,000 clones listed, roughly two thirds are singletons. This sequence was found in a woman aged 25 to 39 in good health and CMV-seronegative. Sequenced sample: PBMCs. V and J are TRBV5-1 and TRBJ1-5, with 8 bases fitting TRBD1. The CDR3 here is CASSDRTGHQPQHF. DNA for the CDR3: TGCGCCAGCTCTGACCGGACAGGGCATCAGCCCCAGCATTTT.